This T cell receptor (beta chain) is drawn from a study of CD8 T cells in seronegative destructive rheumatoid arthritis (dated by TCRdb to the early 2020s). In terms of the full investigation: At the time of sampling, biological drugs were being given to most of the eight CND-RA patients. Peripheral CD8+ TCRbeta repertoires were compared between CCP-negative destructive rheumatoid arthritis (CND-RA) patients and newly diagnosed seropositive RA, seronegative RA and healthy controls. The seropositive RA, seronegative RA and healthy control comparison cohorts were obtained from an earlier published TCRbeta dataset rather than being newly sequenced.

CND-RA patients tested negative on the clinical CCP2 antibody test, and even with active therapy their joint destruction kept progressing. Every CND-RA patient had failed conventional anti-rheumatic therapy and showed typical joint destruction in the wrists and ankles. Instead of being sampled at diagnosis, CND-RA patients were sampled after long disease histories, which in several cases spanned decades. Roughly 50 millilitres of EDTA-anticoagulated peripheral blood were drawn from each patient. Ficoll-Paque PLUS density gradient separation was used to isolate peripheral blood mononuclear cells. CD8+ cells were isolated from fresh or cryopreserved PBMCs by AutoMACS magnetic bead positive selection, with purity checked by flow cytometry. Nucleospin Tissue or Tissue XS kits were used for genomic DNA extraction, and quantification was performed on a Qubit 2.0 fluorometer. The research as a whole found: Across the 117,399 clonotypes tested, no public clonotype enrichment was retained after Benjamini-Hochberg correction. The small size of the CND-RA cohort was noted as a limitation of the study. A distinct set of enriched public clonotypes appeared to be present in CND-RA patients, and the authors interpreted this finding as support for a separate disease subset. Compared with controls and other RA subtypes, CND-RA repertoires contained more CMV-reactive and fewer influenza A-reactive CD8+ TCRbeta sequences. After adjustment for age, less diverse and more clonal CD8+ TCRbeta repertoires appeared to be present in CND-RA patients than in other RA subtypes. Because diagnostic samples were lacking, the TCR repertoire differences may partly reflect years of poor disease control rather than having been present at onset.

A note on this clone: The antigen this receptor binds is unknown. One base away there is no much larger clone; base qualities are not given.

Genomic DNA from CD8+ cells was used for TCRbeta sequencing, which was performed according to the manufacturer's instructions. A genomics technology centre in Finland ran the TCRbeta sequencing, which was done with the immunoSEQ assay. From the authors' description of their analysis: Clonotype tables generated by the immunoSEQ preprocessing pipeline were converted into VDJtools format, and non-productive clonotypes were filtered out. Samples with fewer than 10,000 reads were excluded, the remaining samples were subsampled to 10,000 reads, and most of the eight CND-RA samples met this threshold. The VDJtools CalcDiversityStats function was applied to data subsampled to 10,000 reads to calculate Shannon-Wiener, Simpson and clonality indices. Non-singleton TCRbeta clonotypes were hard-matched, with no mismatches allowed, against VDJdb to infer antigen specificity. CDR3 sequences that differed by a single amino acid (Hamming distance 1) were grouped into clusters that potentially share antigen targets. Group enrichment of public clonotypes was tested with one-sided Fisher's exact tests after groups were resampled to six samples, with the procedure repeated ten times. This immuneACCESS table, as held by TCRdb, lists in-frame sequences with V and J called but not all clones. Of the missing ones, under half trace to an unresolved V gene in checked studies; the others have no known cause. That table is the source of V, J and clone size, and D and trimming were worked out from the DNA. The sample table records fewer than 5,000 clones; approximately 70% of these occur just once. Of the sample, about 35% falls within the top ten clones.

CDR1 SEHNR and CDR2 FQNEAQ were looked up in the germline V gene (reference sequence). Its CDR3 holds 15 amino acids, cysteine through phenylalanine. Only the CDR3 DNA is retained, 45 bases long and in frame from the first base. V is shortened by 4 bases, J by 3 bases, and the region joining them spans 15 bases. Here the chain combines TRBV7-9 and TRBJ2-5; TRBD1 is a possible D gene, resting on 7 matching bases. The sequence was collected from a woman aged 45-69 years with seronegative destructive rheumatoid arthritis. The sample consisted of CD8+ T cells from blood. This receptor carries the CDR3 CASSYRQGLKETQYF. The sequence in DNA is TGTGCCAGCAGCTACCGACAGGGACTTAAAGAGACCCAGTACTTC.